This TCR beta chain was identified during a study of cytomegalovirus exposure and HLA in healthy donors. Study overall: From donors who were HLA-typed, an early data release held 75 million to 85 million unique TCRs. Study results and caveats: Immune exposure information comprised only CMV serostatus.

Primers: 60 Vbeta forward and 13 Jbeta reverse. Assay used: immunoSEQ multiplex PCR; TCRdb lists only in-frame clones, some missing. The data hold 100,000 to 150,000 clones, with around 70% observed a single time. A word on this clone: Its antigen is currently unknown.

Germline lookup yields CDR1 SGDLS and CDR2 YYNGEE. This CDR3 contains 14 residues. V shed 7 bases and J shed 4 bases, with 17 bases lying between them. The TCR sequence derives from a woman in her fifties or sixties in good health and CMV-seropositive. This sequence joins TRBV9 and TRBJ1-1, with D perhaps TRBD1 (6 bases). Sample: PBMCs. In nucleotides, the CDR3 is TGTGCCAGCGGGGGAGGGGGGAGTAGCACTGAAGCTTTCTTT. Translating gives CASGGGGSSTEAFF.